The sequence of this T cell receptor beta chain was determined in a study of CD8 T cells in Susac syndrome. In the multiple sclerosis control group, patients were treatment-naive and had stable or active relapsing-remitting disease. Random hexamers primed reverse transcription of 0.5 to 1 ug RNA. Across 54 Vbeta and 13 Jbeta, immunoSEQ multiplex PCR amplified TCR beta CDR3. One entry per CDR3 protein, called by TCRdb with MiXCR from the immunoSEQ multiplex PCR reads. This sample carries around 130,000 distinct CDR3 sequences, 65% to 90% of them seen once, and the ten largest clones take around 0.51%. Study-wide findings and caveats: The study admitted that it had a relatively small number of individuals in its TCR sequencing and HLA analysis.

As concerns this clonotype: Its matching antigen is unknown.

Sequencing input: CD8+ T cells from PBMCs. The sequence came from a human donor with multiple sclerosis.

The CDR3 protein is CASSLGWGADTQYF. The CDR3 DNA is TGTGCCAGCAGCTTAGGCTGGGGGGCAGATACGCAGTATTTT. The chain couples TRBV7-6 to TRBJ2-3, with D perhaps TRBD2 (6 bases). Germline lookup yields CDR1 SGHVS and CDR2 FNYEAQ. The CDR3 has 14 residues. Trimming removed 1 base from V and 4 bases from J, with 9 bases in between.